The 15 T cell receptor beta chains below come from one sample, sequenced in a study of cytomegalovirus exposure and HLA in healthy donors. PCR was performed using 60 Vbeta and 13 Jbeta primers. Sequencing was performed with immunoSEQ multiplex PCR; in TCRdb, only in-frame clones are kept and a portion is missing. The data show 96,000 or so clones, approximately 72% seen once. Input material: PBMCs. These receptors all come from a woman in her seventies in good health and CMV-seropositive.

This chain links TRBV7-9 with TRBJ2-7; a possible D gene is TRBD1 (6 bases). The CDR3 sequence is 14 residues long. Germline V gene lookup returns CDR1 SEHNR and CDR2 FQNEAQ (reference sequence). Trimming removed 3 bases at V and 0 bases at J, with 9 bases between. CDR3 loop: CASSFGQFSYEQYF. CDR3 sequence (DNA): TGTGCCAGCAGCTTCGGACAGTTCTCCTACGAGCAGTACTTC.

The chain uses TRBV18 and TRBJ1-5; 8 bases fit TRBD1. Germline CDR1 is KGHSH and CDR2 is LQKENI. Trimming at V came to 3 bases and at J to 8 bases, leaving 9 bases not matched to a gene. The CDR3 spans 15 residues. This CDR3 is CASSPGQAGLEPQHF. Here the CDR3 DNA reads TGTGCCAGCTCACCGGGACAGGCGGGCCTGGAGCCCCAGCATTTT. The entire variable domain, with the rest obtained from reference TRBV18 and TRBJ1-5, is as follows: NAGVMQNPRHLVRRRGQEARLRCSPMKGHSHVYWYRQLPEEGLKFMVYLQKENIIDESGMPKERFSAEFPKEGPSILRIQQVVRGDSAAYFCASSPGQAGLEPQHFGDGTRLSIL.

This chain joins TRBV7-9 and TRBJ2-5; TRBD1 might be the D (6 bases). Germline V gene sequence: CDR1 SEHNR, CDR2 FQNEAQ (reference sequence). V shed 1 base and J shed 5 bases, with 11 bases lying between them. This CDR3 is built from 14 residues. The CDR3: CASSLGQVGETQYF. The CDR3 DNA reads as TGTGCCAGCAGCTTAGGACAGGTTGGGGAGACCCAGTACTTC.

The chain uses TRBV27 and TRBJ1-2, with D hard to call. V lost 8 bases and J lost 4, with 11 bases in between. This CDR3 has 12 amino acids. Germline-derived CDR1 and CDR2 are MNHEY and SMNVEV (reference sequence). CDR3: CASGGQAYGYTF. Here the CDR3 DNA reads TGTGCCAGCGGTGGGCAGGCCTATGGCTACACCTTC.

The V gene is TRBV6-5, the J gene TRBJ2-7, with D maybe TRBD1 (5 bases). This CDR3 is built from 13 residues. Trimming pared 0 bases from V and 4 bases from J, leaving 7 bases between. Germline CDR1 and CDR2: MNHEY and SVGAGI. CDR3 in amino acids: CASSYSQGYEQYF. CDR3 DNA sequence: TGTGCCAGCAGTTACTCGCAGGGTTACGAGCAGTACTTC.

The V call is TRBV28, the J call TRBJ1-4, with D possibly TRBD1 on 6 matching bases. Trimming stripped 1 base from V and 8 bases from J, with 14 bases between. The CDR3 is made up of 15 amino acids. Looked up from germline, CDR1 is MDHEN and CDR2 is SYDVKM. The CDR3 sequence: CASSLLGQGTEKLFF. CDR3 in DNA: TGTGCCAGCAGTTTATTGGGGCAGGGGACGGAAAAACTGTTTTTT. The whole variable domain, filled in from reference TRBV28 and TRBJ1-4, reads DVKVTQSSRYLVKRTGEKVFLECVQDMDHENMFWYRQDPGLGLRLIYFSYDVKMKEKGDIPEGYSVSREKKERFSLILESASTNQTSMYLCASSLLGQGTEKLFFGSGTQLSVL.

The V and J genes are TRBV10-2 and TRBJ2-7; TRBD2 agrees at 8 bases. Trimming took 2 bases from V and 9 from J; bases not matched to a gene: 9. The length of the CDR3 is 14 residues. Per the germline V gene, CDR1 is WSHSY and CDR2 is SAAADI. CDR3 in DNA: TGCGCCAGCAGTGAGGTCCAGCGGGGGTCCCGGCAGTACTTC. This sequence encodes CASSEVQRGSRQYF.

The chain combines TRBV19 with TRBJ1-5; 7 bases match TRBD1. The CDR3 is made up of 14 amino acids. The germline V gene encodes CDR1 LNHDA and CDR2 SQIVND (reference sequence). The V and J ends lost 5 bases and 6 bases, in that order; junction bases with no gene match: 7. CDR3 DNA: TGTGCCAGTAGTTATGCAGGGGGTTCTCAGCCCCAGCATTTT. It yields the protein CASSYAGGSQPQHF.

This rearrangement joins TRBV28 to TRBJ2-7, with a possible D match to TRBD2 (6 bases). This CDR3 is 12 amino acids long. Germline assignment: CDR1 MDHEN and CDR2 SYDVKM. With 2 bases removed from V and 6 bases from J, the gap between germline ends came to 8 bases. CDR3 sequence reads: CASSLRGFEQYF. CDR3 nucleotides: TGTGCCAGCAGTTTACGGGGGTTCGAGCAGTACTTC.

This clone has a single count. The rearrangement joins TRBV5-4 to TRBJ2-1; the D is unclear. The germline V and J ends were trimmed by 5 bases and 2 bases, with 8 bases remaining between them. The CDR3 sequence is 13 residues long. In germline, CDR1 is SGHNT, CDR2 YYREEE (reference sequence). The CDR3: CASSTSAYNEQFF. Written as DNA, the CDR3 is TGTGCCAGCAGTACCTCGGCCTACAATGAGCAGTTCTTC. Full variable domain (missing parts from reference TRBV5-4 and TRBJ2-1): ETGVTQSPTHLIKTRGQQVTLRCSSQSGHNTVSWYQQALGQGPQFIFQYYREEENGRGNFPPRFSGLQFPNYSSELNVNALELDDSALYLCASSTSAYNEQFFGPGTRLTVL.

The genes are TRBV9 and TRBJ2-3; D unresolved. Germline V CDR1 and CDR2: SGDLS, YYNGEE. The CDR3 loop spans 12 amino acids. Trimming cost V 4 bases and J 6 bases, with 9 bases left between them. CDR3 protein: CASSTSSDTQYF. In DNA form, the CDR3 reads TGTGCCAGCAGCACCTCCAGTGATACGCAGTATTTT.

V is TRBV15 and J is TRBJ2-5; tentatively, D is TRBD1 (6 bases). The germline gives CDR1 LNHNV, CDR2 YYDKDF (reference sequence). Trimming took off 0 bases at V and 5 bases at J, with 10 bases between the two ends. The CDR3 contains 14 residues. CDR3 DNA sequence: TGTGCCACCAGCAGAGATCTGGGGGCCGAGACCCAGTACTTC. Its protein is CATSRDLGAETQYF.

This chain uses TRBV19 with TRBJ2-7; a possible D gene is TRBD2 (5 bases). The V gene's germline CDR1 is LNHDA and CDR2 SQIVND (reference sequence). Trimming stripped 4 bases from V and 3 bases from J, with 7 bases between. CDR3 length: 12 amino acids. The DNA for the CDR3 is TGTGCCAGTAGTAACCGGGACTACGAGCAGTACTTC. Translated, it gives CASSNRDYEQYF.

This clone has more than one count but fewer than ten. This sequence joins TRBV6-5 and TRBJ2-7; 10 nucleotides line up with TRBD1. This CDR3 contains 14 residues. After removal of 6 bases from V and 3 bases from J, the junction contained 5 bases not matched to a gene. Germline CDR1 is MNHEY and CDR2 is SVGAGI. Here the CDR3 DNA reads TGTGCCAGCAGACCGGGACAGGGGTTCTACGAGCAGTACTTC. Amino acid sequence: CASRPGQGFYEQYF.

Notes on this clone: Other DNA sequences in this specimen translate into the identical CDR3. This rearrangement joins TRBV30 to TRBJ1-3, with D unclear. The CDR3 runs 11 residues. V was shortened by 2 bases and J by 4 bases, with 3 bases between the two germline ends. Germline CDR1 and CDR2: GTSNPN and SVGIG (reference sequence). The DNA for the CDR3 is TGTGCCTGGAGTCTAGGAAACACCATATATTTT. Protein product: CAWSLGNTIYF.